The clone carrying this T cell receptor (beta chain) has just a few counts. Germline CDR1 SQVTM, CDR2 ANQGSEA. Between the trimmed V and J ends, which lost 4 bases and 4 bases, there was a span of 12 bases. The length of the CDR3 is 13 residues. The sample originates from a study of early T cells in non-severe SARS-CoV-2 infection. Across the whole study: Unpaired chains resulted from sequencing bulk RNA of unsorted whole blood.

Molecules of cDNA were individually given unique molecular identifiers that were attached to them. TCRdb called the 5' RACE reads again in MiXCR, with one record for every CDR3 protein. The table has 45,000 to 60,000 distinct CDR3 sequences, roughly 8.4% seen once. The rearrangement links TRBV29-1 to TRBJ2-3; D perhaps matches TRBD2 (5 bases). The sequence was collected from an adult who was a healthcare worker with PCR-confirmed SARS-CoV-2 infection or an uninfected control (not recorded which). Specimen: whole blood. The DNA for the CDR3 is TGCAGCGTTGGGTTGCGGGCACCAGATACGCAGTATTTT. It is translated as CSVGLRAPDTQYF.